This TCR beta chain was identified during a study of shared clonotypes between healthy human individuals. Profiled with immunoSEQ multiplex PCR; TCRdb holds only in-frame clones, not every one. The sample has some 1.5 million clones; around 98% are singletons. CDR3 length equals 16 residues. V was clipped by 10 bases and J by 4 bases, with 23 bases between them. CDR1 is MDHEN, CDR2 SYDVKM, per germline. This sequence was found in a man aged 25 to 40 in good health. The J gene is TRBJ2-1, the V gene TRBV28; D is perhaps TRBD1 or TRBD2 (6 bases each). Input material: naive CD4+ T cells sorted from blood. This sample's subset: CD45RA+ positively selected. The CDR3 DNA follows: TGTGCCACATCGGGGGCAGGGTCCCTTAAATACAATGAGCAGTTCTTC. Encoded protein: CATSGAGSLKYNEQFF.